The T cell receptor beta chain described here comes from a study of blood T cell repertoires in COVID-19. Study information: COVID-19 samples collected from the United States, Italy and Spain covered acute and convalescent phases.

The germline CDR1 and CDR2 sequences are LNHDA and SQIVND (reference sequence). Between the trimmed V and J ends, which lost 3 bases and 2 bases, there was a span of 10 bases. The CDR3 contains 14 residues. Clones were sequenced by immunoSEQ multiplex PCR, and TCRdb holds only the in-frame ones, with some missing. The sample yields 150,000 or so clones, more than 85% seen once. Which cohort a participant joined came from the clinical history participants gave. Among Cohort 3 donors, those recovered had two negative PCRs, clearance, or symptom resolution. This receptor was identified in a woman between 50 and 59 years old who had recovered from COVID-19. Sequenced: PBMCs or T cells enriched from blood (not recorded which). The chain uses TRBV19 and TRBJ2-5; a possible D gene is TRBD2 (6 bases). CDR3 DNA sequence: TGTGCCAGTAGTATCGGGGGAGGACAAGAGACCCAGTACTTC. Its translation: CASSIGGGQETQYF. Complete variable domain (other parts from reference TRBV19 and TRBJ2-5): DGGITQSPKYLFRKEGQNVTLSCEQNLNHDAMYWYRQDPGQGLRLIYYSQIVNDFQKGDIAEGYSVSREKKESFPLTVTSAQKNPTAFYLCASSIGGGQETQYFGPGTRLLVL.